Listed below are T cell receptor beta chains from one sample, sequenced in a study of T cells in Graves' hyperthyroidism and ophthalmopathy. MiXCR was run by TCRdb on the multiplex PCR reads, yielding one entry per CDR3 protein. The table lists about 590,000 distinct CDR3 sequences, 15% to 17% of them singletons. What was sequenced was blood. These receptors originate from a woman aged 30 to 39 with Graves' hyperthyroidism. CDR3s include the opening cysteine and the closing phenylalanine or tryptophan. Each record gives: V gene, CDR3 length, J gene, D gene, CDR3 protein. The D gene is left open where the match is weak.

V gene: TRBV5-1
CDR3 length: 15
J gene: TRBJ2-1
D gene: TRBD1
CDR3 protein: CASSLRTGNYNEQFF

V gene: TRBV9
CDR3 length: 15
J gene: TRBJ2-3
D gene: TRBD1
CDR3 protein: CASSAGQGGADTQYF

V gene: TRBV27
CDR3 length: 15
J gene: TRBJ1-6
D gene: .
CDR3 protein: CASTSGQEHNSPLHF

V gene: TRBV9
CDR3 length: 15
J gene: TRBJ1-2
D gene: .
CDR3 protein: CASSLRTGFDGGYTF

V gene: TRBV6-1
CDR3 length: 14
J gene: TRBJ2-1
D gene: .
CDR3 protein: CASNLAASYNEQFF

V gene: TRBV6-1
CDR3 length: 15
J gene: TRBJ2-7
D gene: TRBD1
CDR3 protein: CASNEDRAFSYEQYF

V gene: TRBV7-2
CDR3 length: 17
J gene: TRBJ2-1
D gene: TRBD2
CDR3 protein: CASSVGLAGRGMNEQFF

V gene: TRBV5-1
CDR3 length: 16
J gene: TRBJ2-1
D gene: TRBD2
CDR3 protein: CASAGTSGRGDNEQFF

V gene: TRBV9
CDR3 length: 16
J gene: TRBJ2-1
D gene: TRBD2
CDR3 protein: CASSVEAGVKYNEQFF

V gene: TRBV4-1
CDR3 length: 15
J gene: TRBJ1-1
D gene: TRBD1
CDR3 protein: CASSLGDRVNTEAFF

V gene: TRBV20-1
CDR3 length: 15
J gene: TRBJ1-1
D gene: .
CDR3 protein: CSARVSSRSNTEAFF

V gene: TRBV28
CDR3 length: 14
J gene: TRBJ2-7
D gene: .
CDR3 protein: CASSPRRRAYEQYF

V gene: TRBV5-5
CDR3 length: 14
J gene: TRBJ1-1
D gene: .
CDR3 protein: CASSATPDSTEAFF

V gene: TRBV4-2
CDR3 length: 15
J gene: TRBJ2-1
D gene: .
CDR3 protein: CASSQDPRQRNEQFF

V gene: TRBV7-8
CDR3 length: 16
J gene: TRBJ2-6
D gene: .
CDR3 protein: CASSLGFGSGANVLTF

V gene: TRBV19
CDR3 length: 14
J gene: TRBJ2-1
D gene: .
CDR3 protein: CASSIVVGNNEQFF

V gene: TRBV18
CDR3 length: 14
J gene: TRBJ1-2
D gene: TRBD1
CDR3 protein: CASSLNGQGRGYTF

V gene: TRBV6-1
CDR3 length: 15
J gene: TRBJ1-5
D gene: .
CDR3 protein: CASSEGGQYNQPQHF

V gene: TRBV7-2
CDR3 length: 14
J gene: TRBJ2-7
D gene: .
CDR3 protein: CASSLAALGREQYF

V gene: TRBV3-1
CDR3 length: 16
J gene: TRBJ2-2
D gene: .
CDR3 protein: CASSQGPPGITGELFF

V gene: TRBV5-1
CDR3 length: 15
J gene: TRBJ2-1
D gene: TRBD1
CDR3 protein: CASSLGQGASNEQFF

V gene: TRBV27
CDR3 length: 16
J gene: TRBJ2-2
D gene: TRBD1
CDR3 protein: CASSLGTGGRPGELFF

V gene: TRBV12-3/TRBV12-4
CDR3 length: 11
J gene: TRBJ2-5
D gene: .
CDR3 protein: CASRSGEDQYF

V gene: TRBV19
CDR3 length: 17
J gene: TRBJ1-5
D gene: .
CDR3 protein: CASSIARTVRMYQPQHF

V gene: TRBV3-1
CDR3 length: 13
J gene: TRBJ2-7
D gene: .
CDR3 protein: CASSHPTTYEQYF

V gene: TRBV6-1
CDR3 length: 17
J gene: TRBJ2-1
D gene: TRBD1
CDR3 protein: CASSQNQRTGGTDEQFF

V gene: TRBV30
CDR3 length: 12
J gene: TRBJ1-1
D gene: .
CDR3 protein: CACGALYSEAFF

V gene: TRBV6-5
CDR3 length: 16
J gene: TRBJ2-2
D gene: TRBD1
CDR3 protein: CASSYRDSQNTGELFF

V gene: TRBV28
CDR3 length: 17
J gene: TRBJ2-7
D gene: TRBD1
CDR3 protein: CASSLRKTGTVAYEQYF

V gene: TRBV24-1
CDR3 length: 17
J gene: TRBJ2-1
D gene: TRBD1
CDR3 protein: CATSQKPGQGPGNEQFF

V gene: TRBV30
CDR3 length: 15
J gene: TRBJ2-1
D gene: TRBD2
CDR3 protein: CAWSGYPGLNNEQFF